This T cell receptor (beta chain) was profiled in a study of blood T cell repertoires in COVID-19. Study summary: COVID-19 samples from acute and convalescent phases originated in the United States, Italy and Spain. Sample material is recorded as cDNA or gDNA derived from T cells, B-cell-depleted T cells, or PBMCs.

As originally analysed: By means of reference gene primer amplification, nucleated cell counts were estimated. This table comes from immunoSEQ multiplex PCR, and its TCRdb copy is limited to in-frame clones, with some not included. The D gene and trimming were derived from the DNA, and the V and J assignments and clone size from that table. This sample carries approximately 200,000 clones, 80% to 85% of them seen once, and the ten largest clones take roughly 5%. The CDR3 runs 17 residues. CDR1 is LGHDT and CDR2 is YNNKEL in the germline V gene (reference sequence). V was clipped by 1 base and J by 4 bases; unmatched bases: 7.

The chain is built from TRBV3-1 (or the pseudogene TRBV3-2) and TRBJ2-2; 9 bases are shared with TRBD1. The TCR comes from a human donor in a cohort sampled during active COVID-19. Specimen: peripheral blood. The CDR3 loop reads CASSQGPDRGSTGELFF. CDR3 bases: TGTGCCAGCAGCCAAGGGCCGGACAGGGGAAGCACCGGGGAGCTGTTTTTT.